This T cell receptor (beta chain) appears in the sequencing data of a study of T cell changes during pregnancy in multiple sclerosis. CDR3 length: 12 residues. J gave up 7 bases and V 11 bases, and 6 bases lay outside the gene matches. CDR1 and CDR2 (germline): SNHLY, FYNNEI. Only in-frame clones appear in the TCRdb table, and some are missing; sequencing was by immunoSEQ multiplex PCR. The sample contains about 70,000 clones, around 94% of which appear only once. This receptor was taken from a female donor with multiple sclerosis, enrolled in a pregnancy study. The specimen comprised peripheral blood, sampled in the third trimester of pregnancy. V is TRBV2 and J is TRBJ1-4; TRBD1 aligns across 8 bases. The chain's CDR3 is CASRGQGEKLFF. The CDR3 coding sequence is TGTGCCTCGAGAGGACAGGGTGAAAAACTGTTTTTT.